One and the same sample provided the 9 T cell receptor beta chains below, sequenced in a study of identical twins. TCRdb re-derived calls from the 5' RACE reads in MiXCR, one entry per CDR3 protein. The sample has about 1.7 million distinct CDR3 sequences, about 30% seen once. Sequencing input: cord blood. These receptors were taken from a newborn girl in good health.

This clonotype was seen a handful of times. The chain joins TRBV7-9 to TRBJ1-4, with 7 bases aligning to TRBD1. Germline V gene data show CDR1 as SEHNR and CDR2 as FQNEAQ (reference sequence). The CDR3 is made up of 14 amino acids. The V and J ends lost 9 bases and 6 bases, in that order; junction bases with no gene match: 10. This CDR3 is CASGGRDRDEKLFF. In DNA form, the CDR3 reads TGTGCCAGTGGCGGTCGTGACAGGGATGAAAAACTGTTTTTT. Based on the CDR3 plus reference TRBV7-9 and TRBJ1-4, the full variable domain is DTGVSQNPRHKITKRGQNVTFRCDPISEHNRLYWYRQTLGQGPEFLTYFQNEAQLEKSRLLSDRFSAERPKGSFSTLEIQRTEQGDSAMYLCASGGRDRDEKLFFGSGTQLSVL.

This chain joins TRBV20-1 and TRBJ2-3, with D possibly being TRBD2 (6 bases). Germline values: CDR1 DFQATT, CDR2 SNEGSKA (reference sequence). The CDR3 loop spans 14 amino acids. The V gene lost 5 bases and the J gene lost 3 bases, with 15 bases spanning the gap. CDR3 amino acids: CSAPDGGGTDTQYF. The CDR3, as DNA: TGCAGTGCTCCCGACGGGGGTGGGACAGATACGCAGTATTTT.

The chain carries TRBV28 and TRBJ1-1; weak D call: TRBD1 (6 bases). CDR1 MDHEN and CDR2 SYDVKM come from the germline V gene. The length of the CDR3 is 12 residues. Trimming took 7 bases from V and 5 from J, leaving 11 bases between them. Written as DNA, the CDR3 is TGTGCCAGCAAGCAGGGGCGGACTGAAGCTTTCTTT. Protein: CASKQGRTEAFF.

The chain's CDR3 is CASSLGQIFTDTQYF. As DNA, the CDR3 is TGTGCCAGCAGCTTGGGACAGATATTCACAGATACGCAGTATTTT. This chain connects TRBV7-2 to TRBJ2-3, with 7 bases aligning to TRBD1. The CDR3 length is 15 residues. Trimming at V came to 3 bases and at J to 2 bases, leaving 5 bases not matched to a gene. Germline V gene lookup returns CDR1 SGHTA and CDR2 FQGNSA.

The chain joins TRBV24-1 to TRBJ2-1; no definite D call. Matching the DNA end better, TRBJ2-7 makes the J call doubtful. Germline CDR1 reads KGHDR; CDR2 reads SFDVKD. The CDR3 is 20 amino acids. This chain's CDR3 is CATSDLQIVKLLGSYNEQYF. The CDR3 nucleotides read TGTGCCACCAGTGATTTGCAAATCGTGAAGCTACTGGGCTCCTACAATGAGCAGTACTTC.

The chain uses TRBV7-9 and TRBJ2-1; no clear D gene. This CDR3 is built from 16 residues. Germline CDR1 reads SEHNR; CDR2 reads FQNEAQ (reference sequence). The V gene lost 0 bases and the J gene lost 0 bases, with 9 bases spanning the gap. CDR3 DNA sequence: TGTGCCAGCAGCTTAGCAGTCTTAAGCTCCTACAATGAGCAGTTCTTC. This translates into CASSLAVLSSYNEQFF.

There are a few counts of this clonotype. This rearrangement joins TRBV20-1 to TRBJ1-1; D is perhaps TRBD1 (6 bases). CDR3 length: 13 amino acids. Germline lookup yields CDR1 DFQATT and CDR2 SNEGSKA (reference sequence). CDR3 residues: CRSNRGANTEAFF. Written as DNA, the CDR3 is TGCAGGAGTAATAGGGGGGCGAACACTGAAGCTTTCTTT.

In its sample, this clonotype was seen a few times. This sequence joins TRBV2 and TRBJ2-1; the match to TRBD1 covers 7 bases. The CDR3 has 14 amino acids. V dropped 7 bases and J dropped 8; count of bases not matched to a gene: 11. Germline CDR1 SNHLY, CDR2 FYNNEI. The CDR3 loop is CASNREKGGYEQFF. CDR3 coding DNA: TGTGCCAGCAATCGAGAGAAAGGGGGCTATGAGCAGTTCTTC.

This clonotype was counted only a few times. The chain couples TRBV20-1 to TRBJ2-3; D is ambiguous. Germline V gene data show CDR1 as DFQATT and CDR2 as SNEGSKA (reference sequence). The CDR3 length is 14 residues. V shed 1 base and J shed 2 bases, with 10 bases lying between them. DNA for the CDR3: TGCAGTGCTAGAGCGCCAGGAATCACAGATACGCAGTATTTT. Its protein is CSARAPGITDTQYF.